The rows below give T cell receptor beta chains drawn from one sample of a study of cytomegalovirus exposure and HLA in healthy donors. Clones were read by immunoSEQ multiplex PCR, and TCRdb kept only the in-frame ones, dropping some. In the table there are 150,000 to 200,000 clones, 80% of which are singletons. The sequencing sample was made of PBMCs. These receptor sequences come from a boy aged 5 to 17 in good health and CMV-seronegative. Each CDR3 is given with its conserved first and last residue. Fields, in order: CDR3 length, clone size, D gene, J gene, V gene, CDR3 protein, CDR3 DNA. D genes are given only for firm matches. Not every row has a clone size; where given, it reads once, few, many or a size class.

13 once TRBD2 TRBJ2-1 TRBV29-1 CSVHPRGGNEQFF TGCAGCGTTCATCCCCGGGGGGGCAATGAGCAGTTCTTC
15 - - TRBJ1-2 TRBV9 CASSVASVNNYGYTF TGTGCCAGCAGCGTAGCGAGTGTGAACAACTATGGCTACACCTTC
13 - - TRBJ2-7 TRBV5-6 CASSLVGANEQYF TGTGCCAGCAGCTTGGTGGGGGCCAACGAGCAGTACTTC
16 - TRBD2 TRBJ2-1 TRBV19 CASSIEAGEFYNEQFF TGTGCCAGTAGTATAGAGGCGGGAGAATTCTACAATGAGCAGTTCTTC
16 once TRBD2 TRBJ2-5 TRBV5-1 CASSIGTSGYQETQYF TGCGCCAGCAGCATAGGGACTAGCGGTTACCAAGAGACCCAGTACTTC
16 - TRBD2 TRBJ2-3 TRBV5-4 CASTSQTSGTADTQYF TGTGCCAGCACCTCTCAGACTAGCGGGACTGCAGATACGCAGTATTTT
15 - - TRBJ1-1 TRBV29-1 CSVETRIKMNTEAFF TGCAGCGTTGAAACCAGGATCAAGATGAACACTGAAGCTTTCTTT
16 - TRBD1 TRBJ1-2 TRBV30 CAWSPGTGVLGYGYTF TGTGCCTGGAGTCCCGGGACAGGGGTCTTGGGCTATGGCTACACCTTC
13 - TRBD2 TRBJ2-5 TRBV19 CAPGLAVQETQYF TGTGCGCCGGGACTAGCGGTACAAGAGACCCAGTACTTC
14 - - TRBJ1-3 TRBV30 CAWTRMRGGNTIYF TGTGCCTGGACTCGGATGCGCGGCGGAAACACCATATATTTT
18 once - TRBJ2-5 TRBV7-2 CASFLPHHRDTWLETQYF TGTGCCAGCTTCCTCCCCCATCACCGGGACACTTGGTTGGAGACCCAGTACTTC
13 - TRBD1 TRBJ2-7 TRBV7-6 CASSLGQGDEQYF TGTGCCAGCAGCTTAGGTCAGGGGGACGAGCAGTACTTC
14 few TRBD1 TRBJ2-7 TRBV30 CAWSAGQKSYEQYF TGTGCCTGGAGTGCGGGACAGAAGTCCTACGAGCAGTACTTC
17 - TRBD1 TRBJ1-4 TRBV9 CASSKGQGWATNEKLFF TGTGCCAGCAGCAAAGGACAGGGTTGGGCAACTAATGAAAAACTGTTTTTT
15 - TRBD2 TRBJ2-3 TRBV18 CASSRTSGVPDTQYF TGTGCCAGCTCACGGACTAGCGGGGTCCCAGATACGCAGTATTTT
15 - - TRBJ1-5 TRBV19 CASSIAPGGNQPQHF TGTGCCAGTAGTATAGCCCCCGGGGGCAATCAGCCCCAGCATTTT
18 - - TRBJ2-1 TRBV12-1 CASSPDRPISEVDNEQFF TGTGCCAGCAGCCCAGACAGGCCCATTAGCGAGGTGGACAATGAGCAGTTCTTC
13 - - TRBJ1-3 TRBV7-2 CASSPWTGNTIYF TGTGCCAGCAGCCCATGGACAGGAAACACCATATATTTT
15 - TRBD2 TRBJ2-5 TRBV27 CASRITSGSPETQYF TGTGCCAGCAGGATTACTAGCGGGAGTCCCGAGACCCAGTACTTC
12 - - TRBJ1-2 TRBV9 CASTPGGLGYTF TGTGCCAGCACCCCGGGGGGCCTGGGCTACACCTTC
14 - - TRBJ1-3 TRBV6-1 CASSDPQKRNTIYF TGTGCCAGCAGTGACCCCCAAAAAAGAAACACCATATATTTT
15 - - TRBJ1-3 TRBV4-1 CASSQVPGTGNTIYF TGCGCCAGCAGCCAAGTCCCGGGGACTGGAAACACCATATATTTT
14 once TRBD1 TRBJ1-1 TRBV5-1 CASRTGQENTEAFF TGCGCCAGCCGAACCGGACAGGAGAACACTGAAGCTTTCTTT
15 - - TRBJ2-7 TRBV7-9 CASSLSGGPAYEQYF TGTGCCAGCAGCCTTTCCGGAGGGCCCGCCTACGAGCAGTACTTC